Listed here are 21 T cell receptor beta chains from one sample, sequenced in a study of blood T cell repertoires in COVID-19. Assay used: immunoSEQ multiplex PCR; TCRdb lists only in-frame clones, some missing. The sample has approximately 100,000 clones; almost 95% are singletons. The sample was peripheral blood. Receptor source: a man aged 50 to 59 with active COVID-19.

This clone was seen a handful of times. J is TRBJ1-5 and V is TRBV6-2 or TRBV6-3; D perhaps matches TRBD1 (6 bases). The CDR3 covers 15 residues. V was pared by 4 bases and J by 0 bases, with 10 bases between. CDR1 MNHEY and CDR2 SVGEGT come from the germline V gene. In DNA, the CDR3 is TGTGCCAGCAGTTCCACAGGGTATAGCAATCAGCCCCAGCATTTT. It encodes CASSSTGYSNQPQHF.

The sample holds a few counts of this clone. The rearrangement links TRBV19 to TRBJ1-5; unclear D gene. Germline loops: CDR1 LNHDA, CDR2 SQIVND (reference sequence). Trimming shortened V by 11 bases and J by 4 bases, and 9 bases separated the two germline ends. CDR3 length: 11 amino acids. The CDR3 sequence is CAAGINQPQHF. The CDR3, as DNA: TGTGCCGCCGGTATTAATCAGCCCCAGCATTTT.

The genes are TRBV5-1 and TRBJ2-3; 7 bases match TRBD2. V lost 0 bases, J lost 4 bases, and 5 bases stayed unmatched. The germline CDR1 and CDR2 sequences are SGHRS and YFSETQ. The CDR3 runs to 15 residues. CDR3 nucleotide sequence: TGCGCCAGCAGCTTGGAGGGCGGGAGAGCAGATACGCAGTATTTT. This sequence encodes CASSLEGGRADTQYF.

The J gene is TRBJ2-5, the V gene TRBV18; D remains ambiguous. Trimming shortened V by 3 bases and J by 3 bases, and 11 bases separated the two germline ends. CDR3 length: 14 residues. Germline CDR1 reads KGHSH; CDR2 reads LQKENI. The CDR3 bases are TGTGCCAGCTCACCGATAGCCCCCAAAGAGACCCAGTACTTC. It translates to CASSPIAPKETQYF.

This chain connects TRBV6-5 to TRBJ1-1; 8 bases align to TRBD1. This CDR3 is 15 amino acids long. The V segment lost 7 bases and the J segment 4 bases; nucleotides outside the gene matches: 11. The germline gives CDR1 MNHEY, CDR2 SVGAGI. CDR3 sequence: CASKRDRGSGTEAFF. DNA for the CDR3: TGTGCCAGCAAACGAGACAGGGGATCTGGCACTGAAGCTTTCTTT.

The chain is built from TRBV3-1 (or the pseudogene TRBV3-2) and TRBJ2-1; 9 bases are shared with TRBD1. The CDR3 spans 15 residues. V shed 0 bases and J 7 bases; nucleotides not matched to a gene: 4. CDR1 LGHDT and CDR2 YNNKEL come from the germline V gene (reference sequence). The CDR3 loop reads CASSQDNRGHNEQFF. The CDR3 coding sequence is TGTGCCAGCAGCCAAGATAACAGGGGGCATAATGAGCAGTTCTTC.

The chain employs TRBV3-1 (or the pseudogene TRBV3-2) and TRBJ2-5, with D possibly TRBD2 on 6 matching bases. The CDR3 totals 14 residues. Germline lookup yields CDR1 LGHDT and CDR2 YNNKEL (reference sequence). The V and J ends lost 0 bases and 4 bases respectively, with 9 bases between them. CDR3 residues: CASSQDRGTETQYF. CDR3 DNA: TGTGCCAGCAGCCAAGATCGGGGGACAGAGACCCAGTACTTC.

The chain has TRBV19 and TRBJ2-1, with 8 bases matching TRBD1. Germline CDR1 and CDR2: LNHDA and SQIVND (reference sequence). V shed 5 bases, J shed 5 bases, and the junction held 8 bases outside the gene matches. CDR3 length: 15 amino acids. This CDR3 is CASSRAGGIHNEQFF. DNA for the CDR3: TGTGCCAGTAGTCGCGCAGGGGGCATCCACAATGAGCAGTTCTTC.

A single count supports this clone. The chain has TRBV11-3 and TRBJ1-2; D gene unclear. CDR3 length equals 16 residues. Germline lookup yields CDR1 SGHNT and CDR2 YENEEA. V was clipped by 2 bases and J by 0 bases, with 13 bases between them. CDR3 residues: CASSLSQQISNYGYTF. CDR3 sequence (DNA): TGTGCCAGCAGCTTATCACAGCAGATTTCTAACTATGGCTACACCTTC.

This chain joins TRBV5-1 and TRBJ2-2; TRBD2 matches at 11 bases. Germline V lookup: CDR1 SGHRS, CDR2 YFSETQ. The ends lost 3 bases at V and 4 bases at J; junction bases unmatched: 11. CDR3 length equals 18 residues. CDR3 amino acids: CASSSSLAGGKGTGELFF. CDR3 sequence (DNA): TGCGCCAGCAGCTCTAGCCTAGCGGGAGGAAAGGGCACCGGGGAGCTGTTTTTT.

The chain employs TRBV6-1 and TRBJ1-1, with TRBD1 as a possible D gene (6 bases). CDR3 size: 14 residues. The germline CDR1 and CDR2 sequences are MNHNS and SASEGT. V shed 1 base and J shed 10 bases, with 16 bases lying between them. The chain's CDR3 is CASSEGRTAASAFF. In nucleotides, the CDR3 is TGTGCCAGCAGTGAAGGGAGGACAGCTGCCTCAGCTTTCTTT.

This chain links TRBV7-9 with TRBJ2-1; 7 positions match TRBD2. Germline CDR1 is SEHNR and CDR2 is FQNEAQ (reference sequence). The junction had 9 bases not matched to a gene; V was cut back by 5 bases and J by 5 bases. The CDR3 sequence is 15 residues long. The CDR3 bases are TGTGCCAGCAGCCAGGGACGGCGGGAGAACAATGAGCAGTTCTTC. This encodes CASSQGRRENNEQFF.

The V gene is TRBV24-1, the J gene TRBJ2-3, with D possibly being TRBD2 (5 bases). Trimming cost V 5 bases and J 4 bases, with 12 bases left between them. CDR1 and CDR2 from the germline V gene are KGHDR and SFDVKD. This CDR3 region has 14 residues. This CDR3 reads CATSGASPADTQYF. The CDR3 coding sequence is TGTGCCACCAGTGGGGCTAGCCCCGCAGATACGCAGTATTTT.

The J gene is TRBJ1-5, the V gene TRBV6-4; 7 bases are shared with TRBD1. Germline CDR1 and CDR2: MRHNA and SNTAGT. The junction had 20 bases not matched to a gene; V was cut back by 6 bases and J by 3 bases. This CDR3 is built from 19 residues. The CDR3 coding sequence is TGTGCCAGCAGACGACAGGGAGGAGGATCGGAGGATATCAATCAGCCCCAGCATTTT. Amino acid sequence: CASRRQGGGSEDINQPQHF.

The V and J genes are TRBV9 and TRBJ2-5; the match to TRBD2 covers 9 bases. The CDR3 runs to 16 residues. Per the germline V gene, CDR1 is SGDLS and CDR2 is YYNGEE. The V segment lost 2 bases and the J segment 5 bases; nucleotides outside the gene matches: 10. CDR3 nucleotides: TGTGCCAGCAGCGTTCTTAGCGGGAGTATTGGGGAGACCCAGTACTTC. Residues: CASSVLSGSIGETQYF.

This clone has only one observation. V and J are TRBV4-2 and TRBJ1-1; D gene unclear. With 0 bases removed from V and 0 bases from J, the gap between germline ends came to 5 bases. Germline assignment: CDR1 LGHNA and CDR2 YNFKEQ. CDR3 length equals 14 residues. CDR3 amino acids: CASSQDSLNTEAFF. The CDR3 DNA reads as TGTGCCAGCAGCCAAGATTCATTGAACACTGAAGCTTTCTTT.

V gene TRBV19 combines with J gene TRBJ1-5, with 8 bases matching TRBD1. The length of the CDR3 is 14 residues. V dropped 6 bases and J dropped 3; count of bases not matched to a gene: 4. Germline CDR1 and CDR2: LNHDA and SQIVND (reference sequence). CDR3 nucleotides: TGTGCCAGTAGATTGGGACAGGACAATCAGCCCCAGCATTTT. Protein: CASRLGQDNQPQHF.

The CDR3 loop reads CASSPRRQHTEAFF. CDR3 nucleotide sequence: TGTGCCAGTAGTCCACGTCGACAGCACACTGAAGCTTTCTTT. The J gene is TRBJ1-1, the V gene TRBV19; the D gene is possibly TRBD1 (5 bases). With 5 bases removed from V and 3 bases from J, the gap between germline ends came to 13 bases. Germline CDR1 and CDR2: LNHDA and SQIVND (reference sequence). This CDR3 comprises 14 residues. Looking up the rest from reference TRBV19 and TRBJ1-1 gives the full variable domain: DGGITQSPKYLFRKEGQNVTLSCEQNLNHDAMYWYRQDPGQGLRLIYYSQIVNDFQKGDIAEGYSVSREKKESFPLTVTSAQKNPTAFYLCASSPRRQHTEAFFGQGTRLTVV.

The chain carries TRBV28 and TRBJ2-2; D may be TRBD2 (5 bases). The CDR3 runs 17 residues. The V gene's germline CDR1 is MDHEN and CDR2 SYDVKM. Trimming shortened V by 2 bases and J by 3 bases, and 16 bases separated the two germline ends. The CDR3 DNA follows: TGTGCCAGCAGTTTAACCTTCCCAGGAGGTTACACCGGGGAGCTGTTTTTT. The encoded protein is CASSLTFPGGYTGELFF.

The chain combines TRBV5-1 with TRBJ2-7; TRBD2 might be the D (7 bases). The V gene lost 4 bases and the J gene lost 4 bases, with 18 bases spanning the gap. This CDR3 has 15 residues. CDR1 SGHRS and CDR2 YFSETQ come from the germline V gene. This CDR3 reads CASSNRDGGLYEQYF. The CDR3, as DNA: TGCGCCAGCAGCAACCGGGACGGGGGGCTTTACGAGCAGTACTTC.

This chain links TRBV30 with TRBJ2-5; TRBD2 is a possible D gene (6 bases). Germline V CDR1 and CDR2: GTSNPN, SVGIG (reference sequence). The CDR3 runs to 13 residues. Between the trimmed V and J ends, which lost 4 bases and 4 bases, there was a span of 13 bases. The CDR3 DNA sequence: TGTGCCTGGAACCGCGGGGTGGTAGAGACCCAGTACTTC. Translating it yields CAWNRGVVETQYF.